The sequence of this TCR beta chain was determined in a study of shared clonotypes between healthy human individuals. The repertoire was sequenced with immunoSEQ multiplex PCR; TCRdb's copy has only in-frame clones and lacks some. This table has 2 million to 2.5 million clones, 95% appearing once. Of note for this clone: What it binds is unknown.

None of the donors, who were healthy HIV-negative adults, had recently had acute infections or vaccinations. Germline CDR1 and CDR2: SGHTA and FQGNSA. This CDR3 region has 14 residues. The germline V and J ends were trimmed by 5 bases and 10 bases, with 17 bases remaining between them. Whole-study results and caveats: Having only a few donors restricted how much genetic and exposure-history diversity was captured. Sorted-subset samples were not fully sequenced, rarefaction indicated.

This receptor was obtained from a man younger than 30 in good health. The sequenced sample consisted of naive CD4+ T cells sorted from blood. Subset here: CD45RA+ positively selected. The chain links TRBV7-2 to TRBJ1-4; D perhaps matches TRBD1 (5 bases). CDR3 sequence reads: CASSAEQGIGKLFF. The CDR3 DNA reads as TGTGCCAGCAGCGCGGAGCAGGGCATAGGAAAACTGTTTTTT.